This is a list of T cell receptor beta chains from one sample in a study of T cell responses to AZD1222 COVID-19 vaccine. Produced via immunoSEQ multiplex PCR; TCRdb's table is partial and in-frame only. The sample records roughly 150,000 clones, 88% being singletons. The sample was peripheral blood, taken on day 0 of MenACWY control vaccination. The receptor source for this set is an adult in good health. CDR3s include the opening cysteine and the closing phenylalanine or tryptophan. Each record gives: V gene, J gene, clone size, D gene, CDR3 protein, CDR3 DNA. D genes are given only for firm matches. Where a row states a size, it is once, few, many or the class of an expanded clone; other rows omit it.

V: TRBV7-2; J: TRBJ1-3; size: few; D: -; CDR3: CASSRPARDGNTIYF; DNA: TGTGCCAGCAGCCGCCCGGCCAGGGATGGAAACACCATATATTTT
V: TRBV7-8; J: TRBJ1-5; size: -; D: -; CDR3: CASSLTWTVLNQPQHF; DNA: TGTGCCAGCAGCTTAACATGGACAGTGCTCAATCAGCCCCAGCATTTT
V: TRBV7-2; J: TRBJ1-2; size: few; D: TRBD1; CDR3: CASSPYTTGDGYTF; DNA: TGTGCCAGCAGCCCATATACGACAGGGGATGGCTACACCTTC
V: TRBV20-1; J: TRBJ2-7; size: -; D: TRBD1; CDR3: CSRGWYEQYF; DNA: TGCAGCAGGGGGTGGTACGAGCAGTACTTC
V: TRBV18; J: TRBJ1-2; size: few; D: -; CDR3: CASSPPQGDYGYTF; DNA: TGTGCCAGCTCACCACCGCAGGGCGACTATGGCTACACCTTC
V: TRBV4-3; J: TRBJ1-2; size: -; D: TRBD1; CDR3: CASSRGQGVLDYGYTF; DNA: TGCGCCAGCAGCCGGGGACAGGGGGTATTAGACTATGGCTACACCTTC
V: TRBV6-2/TRBV6-3; J: TRBJ1-1; size: -; D: -; CDR3: CASSYVPGTGTAEAFF; DNA: TGTGCCAGCAGTTACGTACCCGGGACCGGAACTGCTGAAGCTTTCTTT
V: TRBV5-4; J: TRBJ2-7; size: -; D: -; CDR3: CASSLGRLNPYEQYF; DNA: TGTGCCAGCAGCTTGGGCAGACTGAATCCCTACGAGCAGTACTTC
V: TRBV24-1; J: TRBJ2-1; size: -; D: -; CDR3: CATSDLQSYNEQFF; DNA: TGTGCCACCAGTGATTTGCAGAGCTACAATGAGCAGTTCTTC
V: TRBV7-3; J: TRBJ1-1; size: few; D: TRBD1; CDR3: CASSPTGGTEAFF; DNA: TGTGCCAGCAGCCCAACAGGGGGCACTGAAGCTTTCTTT
V: TRBV28; J: TRBJ1-2; size: -; D: TRBD1; CDR3: CASSLPSPGGKGYTF; DNA: TGTGCCAGCAGTTTACCCAGCCCAGGGGGGAAGGGCTACACCTTC
V: TRBV6-2/TRBV6-3; J: TRBJ1-1; size: once; D: -; CDR3: CASSYLAQTEAFF; DNA: TGTGCCAGCAGTTACCTCGCCCAGACTGAAGCTTTCTTT
V: TRBV2; J: TRBJ1-1; size: -; D: -; CDR3: CASSEVRGPEAFF; DNA: TGTGCCAGCAGTGAAGTCAGGGGCCCTGAAGCTTTCTTT
V: TRBV4-2; J: TRBJ1-2; size: -; D: -; CDR3: CASSQDPSPGQSGYTF; DNA: TGTGCCAGCAGCCAAGATCCGTCCCCAGGGCAGTCCGGCTACACCTTC
V: TRBV30; J: TRBJ2-3; size: once; D: TRBD1; CDR3: CAWSDRGDTQYF; DNA: TGTGCCTGGAGCGACAGGGGAGATACGCAGTATTTT
V: TRBV30; J: TRBJ2-3; size: -; D: -; CDR3: CAWSPRRDGITDTQYF; DNA: TGTGCCTGGAGTCCACGGAGAGACGGTATCACAGATACGCAGTATTTT
V: TRBV4-3; J: TRBJ2-3; size: -; D: TRBD2; CDR3: CASSRQVAGPDTQYF; DNA: TGCGCCAGCAGCCGCCAAGTAGCGGGGCCAGATACGCAGTATTTT
V: TRBV7-2; J: TRBJ1-2; size: -; D: -; CDR3: CASSLVQGGYTF; DNA: TGTGCCAGCAGCTTAGTACAGGGAGGCTACACCTTC
V: TRBV7-9; J: TRBJ1-1; size: -; D: -; CDR3: CASSLDSNTEAFF; DNA: TGTGCCAGCAGCTTAGATTCGAACACTGAAGCTTTCTTT
V: TRBV7-3; J: TRBJ1-1; size: -; D: -; CDR3: CASSLGGQATEAFF; DNA: TGTGCCAGCAGCCTAGGGGGGCAGGCTACCGAAGCTTTCTTT
V: TRBV6-5; J: TRBJ2-1; size: -; D: TRBD2; CDR3: CASSSLVQRGGSEQFF; DNA: TGTGCCAGCAGTTCGCTTGTCCAGCGGGGGGGCTCGGAGCAGTTCTTC
V: TRBV9; J: TRBJ1-3; size: -; D: -; CDR3: CASSVGSAGRGDTIYF; DNA: TGTGCCAGCAGCGTAGGCTCGGCAGGGCGAGGGGACACCATATATTTT
V: TRBV7-8; J: TRBJ1-5; size: few; D: -; CDR3: CASSGLQGPSQPQHF; DNA: TGTGCCAGCAGCGGATTACAGGGTCCAAGTCAGCCCCAGCATTTT
V: TRBV7-2; J: TRBJ2-5; size: -; D: -; CDR3: CASSSQGQETQYF; DNA: TGTGCCAGCAGTTCTCAGGGTCAAGAGACCCAGTACTTC
V: TRBV10-3; J: TRBJ2-7; size: few; D: TRBD2; CDR3: CAISISLGGGEQYF; DNA: TGTGCCATCAGTATATCTCTGGGGGGGGGCGAGCAGTACTTC
V: TRBV6-2/TRBV6-3; J: TRBJ1-1; size: -; D: -; CDR3: CASSMDPLSTEAFF; DNA: TGTGCCAGCAGTATGGACCCTTTGAGCACTGAAGCTTTCTTT
V: TRBV7-2; J: TRBJ2-3; size: -; D: -; CDR3: CASSFDRYTDTQYF; DNA: TGTGCCAGCAGCTTCGACCGGTACACAGATACGCAGTATTTT
V: TRBV7-9; J: TRBJ2-7; size: -; D: TRBD1; CDR3: CATGGGQGAGEQYF; DNA: TGTGCCACCGGAGGGGGACAGGGGGCAGGAGAGCAGTACTTC
V: TRBV2; J: TRBJ2-4; size: -; D: TRBD2; CDR3: CASSDRGGYGKNIQYF; DNA: TGTGCCAGCAGTGATCGGGGGGGATATGGCAAAAACATTCAGTACTTC
V: TRBV28; J: TRBJ2-7; size: -; D: -; CDR3: CASNSGLLYEQYF; DNA: TGTGCCAGCAATTCGGGACTCCTCTACGAGCAGTACTTC
V: TRBV28; J: TRBJ2-2; size: -; D: -; CDR3: CASTWGQPEELFF; DNA: TGTGCCAGCACCTGGGGGCAGCCAGAGGAGCTGTTTTTT
V: TRBV11-3; J: TRBJ2-4; size: -; D: -; CDR3: CASSSAKNIQYF; DNA: TGTGCCAGCAGCTCGGCCAAAAACATTCAGTACTTC
V: TRBV6-6; J: TRBJ1-6; size: -; D: -; CDR3: CASSPGQTNSPLHF; DNA: TGTGCCAGCAGCCCCGGACAGACGAATTCACCCCTCCACTTT
V: TRBV6-2/TRBV6-3; J: TRBJ1-6; size: -; D: -; CDR3: CASSYELGGNSPLHF; DNA: TGTGCCAGCAGTTACGAGTTAGGGGGTAATTCACCCCTCCACTTT
V: TRBV6-5; J: TRBJ1-5; size: few; D: TRBD1; CDR3: CASSMTGDQPQHF; DNA: TGTGCCAGCAGCATGACAGGGGACCAGCCCCAGCATTTT
V: TRBV15; J: TRBJ1-2; size: -; D: -; CDR3: CATSRDVGLRDYGYTF; DNA: TGTGCCACCAGCAGAGATGTAGGGCTTCGGGACTATGGCTACACCTTC
V: TRBV5-1; J: TRBJ2-1; size: -; D: TRBD2; CDR3: CASSFLNLAGGNEQFF; DNA: TGCGCCAGCAGCTTCTTAAATCTAGCGGGAGGCAATGAGCAGTTCTTC
V: TRBV6-5; J: TRBJ2-7; size: -; D: -; CDR3: CASSYSGFGNEQYF; DNA: TGTGCCAGCAGTTACTCAGGGTTCGGAAACGAGCAGTACTTC
V: TRBV3-1/TRBV3-2; J: TRBJ1-3; size: few; D: -; CDR3: CASSLPGGHGNTIYF; DNA: TGTGCCAGCAGCCTCCCGGGGGGACACGGAAACACCATATATTTT
V: TRBV20-1; J: TRBJ2-1; size: -; D: -; CDR3: CSASESAGGYNEQFF; DNA: TGCAGTGCCAGTGAGTCGGCAGGGGGGTACAATGAGCAGTTCTTC
V: TRBV29-1; J: TRBJ1-2; size: -; D: -; CDR3: CSVENGENYGYTF; DNA: TGCAGCGTTGAAAACGGCGAAAACTATGGCTACACCTTC
V: TRBV18; J: TRBJ1-4; size: -; D: -; CDR3: CASSVQATNEKLFF; DNA: TGTGCCAGCTCAGTACAGGCAACTAATGAAAAACTGTTTTTT
V: TRBV29-1; J: TRBJ2-1; size: once; D: -; CDR3: CSVGAPYNEQFF; DNA: TGCAGCGTTGGGGCTCCCTACAATGAGCAGTTCTTC
V: TRBV4-1; J: TRBJ2-7; size: few; D: -; CDR3: CASSQGTLVSYEQYF; DNA: TGCGCCAGCAGCCAAGGGACACTAGTCTCCTACGAGCAGTACTTC
V: TRBV5-1; J: TRBJ2-3; size: -; D: TRBD1; CDR3: CASTIGQGRADTQYF; DNA: TGCGCCAGCACCATCGGACAGGGTCGGGCAGATACGCAGTATTTT